This entry describes one T cell receptor (beta chain). Its specificity is unknown. Amplification used 60 Vbeta primers and 13 Jbeta primers. The repertoire was sequenced with immunoSEQ multiplex PCR; TCRdb's copy has only in-frame clones and lacks some. The data show approximately 130,000 clones, over 70% seen once. The record originates from a study of cytomegalovirus exposure and HLA in healthy donors. Study findings and constraints: Likely technical artifact: a cluster of highly shared sequence variants. An analysis was carried out later, and it reportedly showed fewer N-insertions in an Asian-associated ancestry cluster than the approximately 710-donor mean. TRBV6-2, TRBV6-3 and other indistinguishable V segments were excluded.

While unrecorded immune exposures were likely, the donors were nominally healthy when sampled. There are 15 residues in the CDR3. The germline gives CDR1 MNHEY, CDR2 SMNVEV (reference sequence). J was trimmed by 4 bases and V by 4 bases; bases with no gene match: 6. The sequenced sample was PBMCs. The clonotype comes from a middle-aged woman in good health and CMV-seronegative. V gene TRBV27 combines with J gene TRBJ2-7; TRBD2 matches 11 bases. The CDR3 spells CASSSAGLADYEQYF. Written as DNA, the CDR3 is TGTGCCAGCAGTTCAGCGGGACTAGCGGATTACGAGCAGTACTTC.